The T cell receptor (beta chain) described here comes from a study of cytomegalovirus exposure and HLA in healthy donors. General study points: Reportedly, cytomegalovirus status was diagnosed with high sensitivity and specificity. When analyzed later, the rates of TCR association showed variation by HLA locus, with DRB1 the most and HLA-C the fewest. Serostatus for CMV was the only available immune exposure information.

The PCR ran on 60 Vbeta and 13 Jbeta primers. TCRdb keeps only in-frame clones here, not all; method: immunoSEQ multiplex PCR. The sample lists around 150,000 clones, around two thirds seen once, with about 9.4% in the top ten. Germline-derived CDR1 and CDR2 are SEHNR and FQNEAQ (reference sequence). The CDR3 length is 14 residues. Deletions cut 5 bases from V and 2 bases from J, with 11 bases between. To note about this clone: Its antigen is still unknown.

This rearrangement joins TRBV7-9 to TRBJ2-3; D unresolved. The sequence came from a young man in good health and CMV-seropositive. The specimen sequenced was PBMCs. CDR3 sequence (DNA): TGTGCCAGCAGCACCCTAGGCCCCACAGATACGCAGTATTTT. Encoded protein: CASSTLGPTDTQYF.